This T cell receptor beta chain was recovered during a study of T cell responses to AZD1222 COVID-19 vaccine. A remark on this clone: The antigen is undetermined.

The CDR3 spans 11 residues. The germline gives CDR1 MDHEN, CDR2 SYDVKM. The germline V and J ends were trimmed by 6 bases and 8 bases, with 10 bases remaining between them. Findings and limits, study-wide: Spike-specific TCR breadth and depth were elevated following two AZD1222 doses. The donor group comprised mostly white British people and more females; the analysis possibly underestimated clonal diversity. Only 6 or 7 people who got AZD1222 tested seropositive at baseline.

The repertoire was sequenced with immunoSEQ multiplex PCR; TCRdb's copy has only in-frame clones and lacks some. This sample has approximately 120,000 clones, with less than 95% found just once. The sequence was obtained from an adult in good health. This sequence joins TRBV28 and TRBJ1-1; D remains unclear. Source: peripheral blood, taken on day 0 of MenACWY control vaccination. CDR3 in amino acids: CASRDRREAFF. In DNA form, the CDR3 reads TGTGCCAGCAGGGACCGGCGCGAAGCTTTCTTT.